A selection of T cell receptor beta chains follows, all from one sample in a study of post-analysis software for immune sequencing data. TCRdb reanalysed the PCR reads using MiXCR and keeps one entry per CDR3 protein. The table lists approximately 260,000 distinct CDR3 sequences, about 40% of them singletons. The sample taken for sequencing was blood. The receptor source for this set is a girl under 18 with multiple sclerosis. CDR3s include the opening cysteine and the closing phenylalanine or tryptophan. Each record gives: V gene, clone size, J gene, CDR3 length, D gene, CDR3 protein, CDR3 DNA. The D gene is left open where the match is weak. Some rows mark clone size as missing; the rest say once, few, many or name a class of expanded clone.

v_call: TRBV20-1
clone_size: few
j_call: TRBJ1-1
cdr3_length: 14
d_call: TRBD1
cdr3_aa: CSANGQGTNTEAFF
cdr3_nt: TGCAGTGCAAACGGACAGGGAACGAACACTGAAGCTTTCTTT

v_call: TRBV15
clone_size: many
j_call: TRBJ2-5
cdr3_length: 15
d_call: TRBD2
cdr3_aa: CATSTLAGGQETQYF
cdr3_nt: TGTGCCACCAGCACCCTAGCGGGGGGCCAAGAGACCCAGTACTTC

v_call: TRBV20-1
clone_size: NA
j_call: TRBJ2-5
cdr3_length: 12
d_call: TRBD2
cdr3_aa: CRASGVEETQYF
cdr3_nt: TGCAGGGCTAGCGGGGTCGAAGAGACCCAGTACTTC

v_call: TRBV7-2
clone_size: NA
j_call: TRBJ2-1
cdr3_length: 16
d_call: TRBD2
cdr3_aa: CASSPLGLADDNEQFF
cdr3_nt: TGTGCCAGCAGCCCCCTTGGACTAGCTGATGACAATGAGCAGTTCTTC

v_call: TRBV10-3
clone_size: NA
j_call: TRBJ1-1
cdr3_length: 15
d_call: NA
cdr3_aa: CAISEVAGTGKEAFF
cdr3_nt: TGTGCCATCAGTGAGGTAGCCGGGACGGGAAAAGAAGCTTTCTTT

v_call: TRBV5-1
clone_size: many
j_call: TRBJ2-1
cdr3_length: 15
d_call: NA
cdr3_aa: CASSLAVQGRNEQFF
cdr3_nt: TGCGCCAGCAGCTTGGCCGTACAGGGTCGCAATGAGCAGTTCTTC

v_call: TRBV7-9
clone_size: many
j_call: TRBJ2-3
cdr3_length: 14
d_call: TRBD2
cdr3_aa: CASRASGISDTQYF
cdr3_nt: TGTGCCAGCAGGGCTAGCGGGATTAGCGATACGCAGTATTTT

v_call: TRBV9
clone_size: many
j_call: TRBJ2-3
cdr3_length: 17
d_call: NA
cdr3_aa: CASSVDPRGGATDTQYF
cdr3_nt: TGTGCCAGCAGCGTAGATCCGCGTGGGGGGGCGACAGATACGCAGTATTTT

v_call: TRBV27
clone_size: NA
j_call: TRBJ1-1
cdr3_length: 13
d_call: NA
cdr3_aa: CAASALKDTEAFF
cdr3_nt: TGTGCCGCGTCGGCCCTGAAGGACACTGAAGCTTTCTTT

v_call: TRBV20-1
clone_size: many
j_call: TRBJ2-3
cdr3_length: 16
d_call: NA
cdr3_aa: CSARDQAGKNTDTQYF
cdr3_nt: TGCAGTGCTAGAGATCAGGCGGGGAAGAACACAGATACGCAGTATTTT

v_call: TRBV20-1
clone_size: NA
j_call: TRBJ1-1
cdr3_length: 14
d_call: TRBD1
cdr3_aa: CSAIPGQGAIEAFF
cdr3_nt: TGCAGTGCTATCCCGGGACAGGGGGCGATCGAAGCTTTCTTT

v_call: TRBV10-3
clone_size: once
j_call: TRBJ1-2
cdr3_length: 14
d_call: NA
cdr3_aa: CAISAGGHNYGYTF
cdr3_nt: TGTGCCATCAGTGCCGGGGGGCATAACTATGGCTACACCTTC

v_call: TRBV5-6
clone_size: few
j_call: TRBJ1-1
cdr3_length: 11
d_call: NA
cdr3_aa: CASGSNTEAFF
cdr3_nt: TGTGCCAGCGGATCGAACACTGAAGCTTTCTTT

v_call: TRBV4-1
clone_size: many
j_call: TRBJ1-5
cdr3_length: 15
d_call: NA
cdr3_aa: CASSQDPRSNQPQHF
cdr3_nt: TGCGCCAGCAGCCAAGATCCTCGCAGTAATCAGCCCCAGCATTTT

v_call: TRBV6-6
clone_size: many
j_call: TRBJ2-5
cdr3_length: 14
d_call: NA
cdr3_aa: CASSYSQGEETQYF
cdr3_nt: TGTGCCAGCAGTTACTCACAGGGCGAAGAGACCCAGTACTTC

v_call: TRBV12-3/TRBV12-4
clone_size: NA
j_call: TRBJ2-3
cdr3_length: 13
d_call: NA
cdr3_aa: CASSPFGAGTQYF
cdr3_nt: TGTGCCAGCAGTCCGTTCGGTGCCGGTACGCAGTATTTT